Listed below are T cell receptor beta chains from one sample, sequenced in a study of blood T cell repertoires in COVID-19. Profiling relied on immunoSEQ multiplex PCR, and the TCRdb table lists in-frame clones only, not all of them. Altogether around 430,000 clones are present, approximately 90% being singletons, with the ten largest covering 10% to 15%. The sample was peripheral blood. The source of these receptors is a woman aged 45-65 years with COVID-19, enrolled during active disease. Both conserved end residues are part of each CDR3. D genes are given only for firm matches. Clone size appears in some rows only: once, few, many, or a class for an expanded clone.

v_call: TRBV2; j_call: TRBJ2-7; d_call: TRBD1; clone_size: -; cdr3_nt: TGTGCCAGCAGGGGGACAGGCCCGAGGCAGTACTTC; cdr3_aa: CASRGTGPRQYF
v_call: TRBV7-6; j_call: TRBJ1-5; d_call: -; clone_size: -; cdr3_nt: TGTGCCAGCAGCCGGGGGACGGATCAGCCCCAGCATTTT; cdr3_aa: CASSRGTDQPQHF
v_call: TRBV18; j_call: TRBJ1-4; d_call: TRBD1; clone_size: -; cdr3_nt: TGTGCCAGCTCACCCCCGGGACAGGGTAATGAAAAACTGTTTTTT; cdr3_aa: CASSPPGQGNEKLFF
v_call: TRBV7-2; j_call: TRBJ1-1; d_call: -; clone_size: -; cdr3_nt: TGTGCCAGCAGCTTACGAGCACCAATGAACACTGAAGCTTTCTTT; cdr3_aa: CASSLRAPMNTEAFF
v_call: TRBV18; j_call: TRBJ2-7; d_call: TRBD1; clone_size: -; cdr3_nt: TGTGCCAGCTCCCCGGGGACAGGAACCTACGAGCAGTACTTC; cdr3_aa: CASSPGTGTYEQYF
v_call: TRBV3-1/TRBV3-2; j_call: TRBJ2-1; d_call: -; clone_size: once; cdr3_nt: TGTGCCAGCTCGGGGTCCTACAATGAGCAGTTCTTC; cdr3_aa: CASSGSYNEQFF
v_call: TRBV27; j_call: TRBJ1-6; d_call: TRBD1; clone_size: -; cdr3_nt: TGTGCCAGCAGTTTTGGGGACAGGGCGCCCCTCCACTTT; cdr3_aa: CASSFGDRAPLHF
v_call: TRBV5-1; j_call: TRBJ2-7; d_call: TRBD1; clone_size: -; cdr3_nt: TGCGCCAGCAGGGGTGGGGACAGGGACTACGGCGGGCAGTACTTC; cdr3_aa: CASRGGDRDYGGQYF
v_call: TRBV21-1; j_call: TRBJ1-5; d_call: -; clone_size: -; cdr3_nt: TGTGCCAGCTGCACGTGGGGCCCTAATCAGCCCCAGCATTTT; cdr3_aa: CASCTWGPNQPQHF
v_call: TRBV5-1; j_call: TRBJ1-1; d_call: TRBD1; clone_size: -; cdr3_nt: TGCGCCAGCAGCTGGACAGGTCTTGAAGCTTTCTTT; cdr3_aa: CASSWTGLEAFF
v_call: TRBV5-4; j_call: TRBJ2-5; d_call: TRBD2; clone_size: -; cdr3_nt: TGTGCCAGCAGTCCGGGGGGGCCGGGAGAAGAGACCCAGTACTTC; cdr3_aa: CASSPGGPGEETQYF
v_call: TRBV10-3; j_call: TRBJ1-2; d_call: TRBD1; clone_size: -; cdr3_nt: TGTGCCATCAGGGAGAATGCCGGGACAGGGGACGGCTACACCTTC; cdr3_aa: CAIRENAGTGDGYTF
v_call: TRBV9; j_call: TRBJ2-7; d_call: TRBD2; clone_size: -; cdr3_nt: TGTGCCAGCAGCCCCAGACTAGCAACAGAGCAGTACTTC; cdr3_aa: CASSPRLATEQYF
v_call: TRBV12-3/TRBV12-4; j_call: TRBJ1-2; d_call: -; clone_size: -; cdr3_nt: TGTGCCAGCACTCCTGGAGGGGTAGGTGGCTACACCTTC; cdr3_aa: CASTPGGVGGYTF
v_call: TRBV10-3; j_call: TRBJ1-6; d_call: -; clone_size: few; cdr3_nt: TGTGCCATCAAACAACAGGGAACCTATAATTCACCCCTCCACTTT; cdr3_aa: CAIKQQGTYNSPLHF
v_call: TRBV6-5; j_call: TRBJ1-2; d_call: TRBD1; clone_size: -; cdr3_nt: TGTGCCAGCAGTTACGTCCGGACAGGGGTTGGCTACACCTTC; cdr3_aa: CASSYVRTGVGYTF
v_call: TRBV2; j_call: TRBJ1-4; d_call: -; clone_size: -; cdr3_nt: TGTGCCAGCAGTGACGCAGGGAGGGGAAAACTGTTTTTT; cdr3_aa: CASSDAGRGKLFF
v_call: TRBV18; j_call: TRBJ2-7; d_call: TRBD1; clone_size: -; cdr3_nt: TGTGCCAGTTCTACAGGGGGCGGGTCCTACGAGCAGTACTTC; cdr3_aa: CASSTGGGSYEQYF
v_call: TRBV11-2; j_call: TRBJ2-3; d_call: TRBD2; clone_size: -; cdr3_nt: TGTGCCAGCAGCTTCCTACGGGGGGGCACAGATACGCAGTATTTT; cdr3_aa: CASSFLRGGTDTQYF
v_call: TRBV13; j_call: TRBJ2-7; d_call: TRBD2; clone_size: -; cdr3_nt: TGTGCCAGCAGCCTAATAGCGGGGGCGACCTACGAGCAGTACTTC; cdr3_aa: CASSLIAGATYEQYF
v_call: TRBV7-9; j_call: TRBJ1-2; d_call: -; clone_size: -; cdr3_nt: TGTGCCAGCAGCCTCTCCGGGACTGGTGGCTACACCTTC; cdr3_aa: CASSLSGTGGYTF
v_call: TRBV2; j_call: TRBJ2-6; d_call: -; clone_size: -; cdr3_nt: TGTGCCAGCAGTGCGGGTTACAACTCTGGGGCCAACGTCCTGACTTTC; cdr3_aa: CASSAGYNSGANVLTF